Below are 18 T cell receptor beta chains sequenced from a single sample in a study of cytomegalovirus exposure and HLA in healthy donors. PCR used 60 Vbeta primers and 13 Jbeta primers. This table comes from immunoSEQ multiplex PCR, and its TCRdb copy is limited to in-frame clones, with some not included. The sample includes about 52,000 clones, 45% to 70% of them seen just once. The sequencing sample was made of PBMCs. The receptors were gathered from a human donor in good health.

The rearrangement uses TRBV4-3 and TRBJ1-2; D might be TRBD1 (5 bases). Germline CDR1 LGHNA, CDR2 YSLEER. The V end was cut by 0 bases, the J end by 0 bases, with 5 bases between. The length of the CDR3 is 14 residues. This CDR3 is CASSQETANYGYTF. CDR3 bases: TGCGCCAGCAGCCAAGAGACAGCTAACTATGGCTACACCTTC.

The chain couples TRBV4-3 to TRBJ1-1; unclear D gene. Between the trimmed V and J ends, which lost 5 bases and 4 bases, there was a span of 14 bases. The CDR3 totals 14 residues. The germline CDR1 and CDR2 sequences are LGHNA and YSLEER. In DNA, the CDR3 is TGCGCCAGCAGCTTGAGCGGGCGGGGCACTGAAGCTTTCTTT. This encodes CASSLSGRGTEAFF.

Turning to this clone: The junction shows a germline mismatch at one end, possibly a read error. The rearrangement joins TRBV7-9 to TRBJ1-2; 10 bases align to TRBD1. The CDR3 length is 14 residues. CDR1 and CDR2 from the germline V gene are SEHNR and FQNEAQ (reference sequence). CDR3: CSSSLVGQGVRYTF. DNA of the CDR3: TGTTCCAGCAGCTTAGTTGGACAGGGGGTTCGCTACACCTTC.

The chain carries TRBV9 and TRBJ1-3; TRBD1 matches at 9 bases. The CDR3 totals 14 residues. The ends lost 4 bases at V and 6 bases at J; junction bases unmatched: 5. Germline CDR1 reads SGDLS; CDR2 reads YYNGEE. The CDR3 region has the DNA TGTGCCAGCAGCCCTCGGACAGGGGCAAACACCATATATTTT. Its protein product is CASSPRTGANTIYF.

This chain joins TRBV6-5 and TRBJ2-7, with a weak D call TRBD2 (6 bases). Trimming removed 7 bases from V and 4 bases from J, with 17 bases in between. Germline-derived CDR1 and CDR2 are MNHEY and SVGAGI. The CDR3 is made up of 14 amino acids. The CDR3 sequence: CASTGGGKGYEQYF. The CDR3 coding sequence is TGTGCCAGCACGGGCGGCGGGAAGGGGTACGAGCAGTACTTC.

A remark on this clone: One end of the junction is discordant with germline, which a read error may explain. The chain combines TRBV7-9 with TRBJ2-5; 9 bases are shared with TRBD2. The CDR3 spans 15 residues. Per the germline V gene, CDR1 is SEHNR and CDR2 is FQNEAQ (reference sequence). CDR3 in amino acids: CSSSPRLAVVETQYF. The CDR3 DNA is TGTTCCAGCAGCCCCCGACTAGCGGTAGTAGAGACCCAGTACTTC.

CDR3 nucleotide sequence: TGTGCCAGCAGTTACGTGGGGCACTATGGCTACACCTTC. The encoded protein is CASSYVGHYGYTF. This chain links TRBV6-5 with TRBJ1-2; possibly TRBD1 for D (5 bases). CDR3 length: 13 amino acids. V shed 2 bases and J shed 3 bases, with 7 bases lying between them. From germline, CDR1 is MNHEY and CDR2 SVGAGI.

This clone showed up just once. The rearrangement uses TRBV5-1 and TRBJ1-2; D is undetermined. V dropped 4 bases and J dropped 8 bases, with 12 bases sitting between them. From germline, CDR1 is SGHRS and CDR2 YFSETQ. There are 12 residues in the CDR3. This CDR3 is CASSAGLGGYTF. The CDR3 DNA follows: TGCGCCAGCAGCGCGGGCCTGGGGGGCTACACCTTC.

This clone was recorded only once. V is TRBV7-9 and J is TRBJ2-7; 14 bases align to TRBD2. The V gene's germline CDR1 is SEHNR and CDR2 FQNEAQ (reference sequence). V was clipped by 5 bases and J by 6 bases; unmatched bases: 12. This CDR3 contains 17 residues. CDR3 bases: TGTGCCAGCAGCCTTGGGACTAGCGGGGGCCTCCCGGGCGAGCAGTACTTC. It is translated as CASSLGTSGGLPGEQYF.

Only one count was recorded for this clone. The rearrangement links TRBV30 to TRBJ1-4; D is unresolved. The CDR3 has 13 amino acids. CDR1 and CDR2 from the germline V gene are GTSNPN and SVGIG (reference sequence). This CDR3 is CAYSARTNEKLFF. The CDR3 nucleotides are TGTGCTTATAGCGCGAGGACTAATGAAAAACTGTTTTTT.

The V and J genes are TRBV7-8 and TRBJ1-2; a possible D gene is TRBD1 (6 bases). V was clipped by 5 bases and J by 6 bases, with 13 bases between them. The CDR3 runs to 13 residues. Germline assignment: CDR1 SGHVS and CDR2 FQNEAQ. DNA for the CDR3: TGTGCCAGCAGCCCGGGGGGGGCCCATGGCTACACCTTC. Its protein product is CASSPGGAHGYTF.

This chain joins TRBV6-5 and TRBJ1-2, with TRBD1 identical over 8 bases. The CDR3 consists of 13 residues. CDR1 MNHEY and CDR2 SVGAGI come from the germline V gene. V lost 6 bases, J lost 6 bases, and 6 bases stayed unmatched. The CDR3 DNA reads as TGTGCCAGCAGCGCCGGGACAGGACATGGCTACACCTTC. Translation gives CASSAGTGHGYTF.

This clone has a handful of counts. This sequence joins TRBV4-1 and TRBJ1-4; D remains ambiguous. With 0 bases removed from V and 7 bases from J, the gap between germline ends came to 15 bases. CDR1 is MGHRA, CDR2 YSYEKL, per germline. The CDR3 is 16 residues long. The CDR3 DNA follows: TGCGCCAGCAGCCAAGATCTAGGCCAGCATAGTGAAAAACTGTTTTTT. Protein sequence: CASSQDLGQHSEKLFF.

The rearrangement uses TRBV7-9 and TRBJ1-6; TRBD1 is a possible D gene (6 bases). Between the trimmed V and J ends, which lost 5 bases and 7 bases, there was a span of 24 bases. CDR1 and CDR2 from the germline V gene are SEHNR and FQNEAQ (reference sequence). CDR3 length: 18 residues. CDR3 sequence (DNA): TGTGCCAGCAGCCCCCCAATAGGCAGGGGCGGGTGGAATTCACCCCTCCACTTT. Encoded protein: CASSPPIGRGGWNSPLHF. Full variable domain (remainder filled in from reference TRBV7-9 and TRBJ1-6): DTGVSQNPRHKITKRGQNVTFRCDPISEHNRLYWYRQTLGQGPEFLTYFQNEAQLEKSRLLSDRFSAERPKGSFSTLEIQRTEQGDSAMYLCASSPPIGRGGWNSPLHFGNGTRLTVT.

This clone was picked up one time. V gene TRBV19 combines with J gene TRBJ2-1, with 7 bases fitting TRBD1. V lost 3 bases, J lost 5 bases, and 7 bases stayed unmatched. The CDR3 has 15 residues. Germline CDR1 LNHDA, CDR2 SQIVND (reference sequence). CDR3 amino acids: CASSMLTGSDNEQFF. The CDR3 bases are TGTGCCAGTAGTATGTTGACAGGGTCGGACAATGAGCAGTTCTTC.

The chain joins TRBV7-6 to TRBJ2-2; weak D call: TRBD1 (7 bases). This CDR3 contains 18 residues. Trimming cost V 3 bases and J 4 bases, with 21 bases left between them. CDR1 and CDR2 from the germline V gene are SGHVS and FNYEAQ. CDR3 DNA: TGTGCCAGCAGCTTCCCTCGGGGCAGGGGGGACTCCACCGGGGAGCTGTTTTTT. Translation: CASSFPRGRGDSTGELFF.

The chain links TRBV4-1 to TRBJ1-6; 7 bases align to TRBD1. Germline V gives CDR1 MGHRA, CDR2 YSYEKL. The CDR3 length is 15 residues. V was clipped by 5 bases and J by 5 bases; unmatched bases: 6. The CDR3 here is CASSYRQGDNSPLHF. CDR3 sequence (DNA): TGCGCCAGCAGCTATCGACAGGGTGATAATTCACCCCTCCACTTT.

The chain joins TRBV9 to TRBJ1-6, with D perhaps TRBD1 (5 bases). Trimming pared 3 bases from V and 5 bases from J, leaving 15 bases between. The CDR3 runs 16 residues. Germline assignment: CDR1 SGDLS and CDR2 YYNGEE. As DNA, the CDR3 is TGTGCCAGCAGCGAAGGCGGCCCAGGGAATAATTCACCCCTCCACTTT. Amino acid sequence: CASSEGGPGNNSPLHF.